Sequencing of this T cell receptor (beta chain) was carried out in a study of blood T cell repertoires in COVID-19. About the research overall: There were acute and convalescent COVID-19 samples, and they came from the United States, Italy and Spain. Sources were T cells, B-cell-depleted T cells, or PBMCs; the material itself was cDNA or gDNA.

This CDR3 is 15 amino acids long. Trimming pared 0 bases from V and 3 bases from J, leaving 12 bases between. Germline CDR1 and CDR2: LGHNA and YSLEER. TCRdb's copy holds only in-frame clones and misses some; the assay was immunoSEQ multiplex PCR. This table holds more than 200,000 clones, around 90% found once. The chain has TRBV4-3 and TRBJ2-7, with D unresolved. The sequencing input was PBMCs or T cells enriched from blood (not recorded which). The TCR sequence derives from a woman aged 30 to 39 with acute COVID-19. Written as DNA, the CDR3 is TGCGCCAGCAGCCAAGACGTCGGTTTTGGCTACGAGCAGTACTTC. It translates to CASSQDVGFGYEQYF.